These 3 T cell receptor beta chains were sequenced from one sample in a study of regulatory T cells in long-lasting Graves disease. Regarding time point: persistent/refractory GD, antithyroid drugs over 5 years with positive TRAb. The TCR library was prepared using RNA isolated from PBMCs. Arm-PCR with iRepertoire HTBI primers amplified the CDR3 regions for these TCR beta libraries. TCRdb processed the multiplex PCR reads anew with MiXCR; each CDR3 protein has one entry. The table includes about 470,000 distinct CDR3 sequences, around a fifth detected once. The sample consisted of peripheral blood mononuclear cells (PBMCs), taken when the disease was refractory, from a patient treated with antithyroid drugs. All receptors derive from a female donor with Graves disease.

The rearrangement uses TRBV19 and TRBJ1-1; 7 bases agree with TRBD1. The CDR3 is 13 amino acids. Germline-derived CDR1 and CDR2 are LNHDA and SQIVND (reference sequence). V shed 7 bases, J shed 8 bases, and the junction held 10 bases outside the gene matches. The CDR3 bases are TGTGCCAGTACCAGGGGGGGGCACGACGAAGCTTTCTTT. As protein: CASTRGGHDEAFF.

The J gene is TRBJ1-6, the V gene TRBV4-1, with 8 positions matching TRBD1. This CDR3 has 15 residues. V lost 1 base to trimming and J lost 7 bases; unmatched junction nucleotides: 3. Germline-derived CDR1 and CDR2 are MGHRA and YSYEKL. The CDR3 spells CASSQVRGLNSPLHF. The DNA for the CDR3 is TGCGCCAGCAGCCAAGTCAGGGGGCTCAATTCACCCCTCCACTTT.

This clonotype showed up just a few times. The chain employs TRBV4-1 and TRBJ1-5; D is undetermined. Germline V CDR1 and CDR2: MGHRA, YSYEKL. The germline V and J ends were trimmed by 0 bases and 0 bases, with 9 bases remaining between them. This CDR3 is built from 16 residues. The CDR3 reads CASSQEGSISNQPQHF. The CDR3 region has the DNA TGCGCCAGCAGCCAAGAAGGATCCATTAGCAATCAGCCCCAGCATTTT.